The rows below give T cell receptor beta chains drawn from one sample of a study of glioma-infiltrating T cells. TCRdb reprocessed the multiplex PCR reads with MiXCR, giving one entry per CDR3 protein. The repertoire has around 390,000 distinct CDR3 sequences, 41% of them found once; the top ten carry about 12%. The sample consisted of glioma tissue, nonneoplastic brain tissue, or PBMCs (not recorded which). The receptors stem from a human donor with low-grade glioma or glioblastoma, undergoing nonglioma brain surgery, or in good health (not recorded which). Each CDR3 is given without its conserved first and last residue. D genes are given only for firm matches.

TRBV7-3 | . | ASSRDPGGVSPLH
TRBV6-6 | TRBD1 | ASRWTGRNQPQH
TRBV20-1 | TRBD1 | STVFWDRQQETQY
TRBV6-5 | . | ASSYSQGARYEQY
TRBV6-6 | . | ASSYSPTAYEQY
TRBV7-2 | . | ASSVRPDPVHGYT
TRBV2 | . | ASSVYDTQY
TRBV6-1 | . | ASRGRAGELF
TRBV19 | TRBD2 | ASSIRTRGRQETQY
TRBV20-1 | . | SAGGQGNTIY
TRBV7-2 | TRBD1 | ASSWRDRVAEQF
TRBV7-2 | TRBD2 | ASSPVGGLAGYEQY
TRBV20-1 | . | SARDPSRATQPQH
TRBV5-1 | TRBD2 | ASSLTGLAGDEQF
TRBV12-3/TRBV12-4 | TRBD1 | ASSWGTDKGPQH
TRBV6-1 | TRBD1 | ATAQGYADTQY
TRBV20-1 | TRBD1 | SASTGVETQY
TRBV20-1 | . | SAGDSTYEQY
TRBV19 | TRBD1 | ATSTFDRGWQSQH
TRBV6-1 | . | ASRVNGGIANTEAF
TRBV2 | . | ASRGTGSSYNEQF
TRBV20-1 | . | SAPDRTNYGYT
TRBV6-2/TRBV6-3 | . | ASSPSGPPILEQY
TRBV6-2/TRBV6-3 | TRBD1 | ATSIRHRGDKPQH
TRBV6-2/TRBV6-3 | . | ASSYPENTEAF
TRBV4-2 | TRBD2 | ASSQVRAGSAGELF
TRBV29-1 | . | SVLRVLNTEAF
TRBV4-1 | TRBD1 | ASSRQGVTSGNTIY
TRBV7-2 | TRBD2 | ASSFAGGHGDTQY
TRBV24-1 | . | ATSEGHNNYGYT
TRBV28 | TRBD1 | ASILQGGGEQY
TRBV10-3 | . | AISESKGRAEAF
TRBV7-2 | . | ASSSPTGRYEQY
TRBV6-2/TRBV6-3 | . | ASSVLGPPSYNEQF
TRBV12-3/TRBV12-4 | . | ATQGGEAF
TRBV28 | TRBD2 | ASSYSLHLAGVGDTQY
TRBV2 | . | ASRRSFGTWGTGELF
TRBV20-1 | . | SARNSVGGIHEQY
TRBV20-1 | TRBD2 | SARTSGRLNEQF
TRBV27 | TRBD1 | VSSLDRGTSNEQF
TRBV15 | TRBD2 | ATSRILAGGYEQY
TRBV7-2 | . | ASSIDGDNQPQH
TRBV11-2 | . | ASSASVVQGTDTQY
TRBV20-1 | . | SAQLMGVYGYT
TRBV5-5 | TRBD1 | ASNRQGQEGGGGPLYGYT